Listed here are 21 T cell receptor beta chains from one sample, sequenced in a study of blood T cell repertoires in COVID-19. Here immunoSEQ multiplex PCR was the method, and the copy in TCRdb shows in-frame clones only, minus some. This table holds some 30,000 clones, 89% found once. Material: peripheral blood. These receptors all come from a human donor with acute or convalescent COVID-19. The donor label of this sample is uncertain.

The rearrangement joins TRBV2 to TRBJ2-6; D may be TRBD1 (6 bases). The CDR3 has 16 amino acids. Trimming took 7 bases from V and 2 from J, leaving 15 bases between them. Germline V gives CDR1 SNHLY, CDR2 FYNNEI. CDR3: CASTESKGAGANVLTF. The CDR3, as DNA: TGTGCCAGCACCGAAAGCAAGGGGGCTGGGGCCAACGTCCTGACTTTC.

The genes are TRBV2 and TRBJ1-4, with a possible D match to TRBD1 (6 bases). CDR3 length equals 16 residues. From germline, CDR1 is SNHLY and CDR2 FYNNEI. The V and J ends lost 6 bases and 0 bases respectively, with 14 bases between them. The CDR3 reads CASRAGAVPTNEKLFF. The CDR3 DNA follows: TGTGCCAGCAGAGCAGGGGCCGTTCCAACTAATGAAAAACTGTTTTTT.

The chain uses TRBV19 and TRBJ2-5, with D maybe TRBD2 (5 bases). Germline CDR1 is LNHDA and CDR2 is SQIVND (reference sequence). This CDR3 is built from 14 residues. V shed 0 bases and J shed 7 bases, with 12 bases lying between them. The CDR3 DNA reads as TGTGCCAGTAGTATAGATATCCGGGAAGGGACCCAGTACTTC. Translating it yields CASSIDIREGTQYF.

This rearrangement joins TRBV6-1 to TRBJ2-3, with 7 bases matching TRBD2. Trimming at V came to 4 bases and at J to 0 bases, leaving 7 bases not matched to a gene. Germline loops: CDR1 MNHNS, CDR2 SASEGT. The CDR3 runs to 16 residues. CDR3 in DNA: TGTGCCAGCAGTGTGGCTAGCGGAACTAGCACAGATACGCAGTATTTT. Amino acids: CASSVASGTSTDTQYF.

About this clone: Other DNA sequences from this sample encode an identical CDR3 as well. The rearrangement joins TRBV18 to TRBJ2-5, with TRBD2 matching 10 bases. Germline CDR1 reads KGHSH; CDR2 reads LQKENI. V dropped 3 bases and J dropped 5; count of bases not matched to a gene: 0. This CDR3 has 13 amino acids. The DNA of the CDR3 is TGTGCCAGCTCACCGGGACTAGCGGAGACCCAGTACTTC. Translation: CASSPGLAETQYF.

This chain links TRBV7-2 with TRBJ2-7; D gene uncertain. Per germline, CDR1 SGHTA and CDR2 FQGNSA. With 2 bases removed from V and 1 base from J, the gap between germline ends came to 9 bases. The CDR3 is 14 amino acids. The CDR3 region is CASSLSYVSYEQYF. In DNA, the CDR3 is TGTGCCAGCAGCTTATCGTATGTATCCTACGAGCAGTACTTC.

The chain carries TRBV7-9 and TRBJ2-1, with 7 positions matching TRBD1. V shed 5 bases and J 2 bases; nucleotides not matched to a gene: 12. The CDR3 extends over 17 amino acids. Germline values: CDR1 SEHNR, CDR2 FQNEAQ (reference sequence). CDR3 sequence: CASSIFPGTATYNEQFF. CDR3 nucleotide sequence: TGTGCCAGCAGCATCTTCCCCGGGACAGCAACCTACAATGAGCAGTTCTTC.

To note about this clone: A read error may produce the germline difference seen at one junction end. Different DNA sequences within this sample yield the same CDR3. The rearrangement uses TRBV5-6 and TRBJ1-1, with a weak D call TRBD1 (5 bases). Germline CDR1 is SGHDT and CDR2 is YYEEEE. The CDR3 runs to 16 residues. The chain's CDR3 is CASSLSGQGANTEAFF. CDR3 sequence (DNA): TGCGCCAGCAGCTTGTCCGGGCAGGGCGCCAACACTGAAGCTTTCTTT.

This chain connects TRBV9 to TRBJ2-2; no firm D call. The CDR3 length is 14 residues. In germline, CDR1 is SGDLS, CDR2 YYNGEE. V was shortened by 6 bases and J by 6 bases, with 15 bases between the two germline ends. The CDR3 region has the DNA TGTGCCAGCACCGCCCTCAGTGCCGCCGGGGAGCTGTTTTTT. It codes for CASTALSAAGELFF.

The chain is built from TRBV18 and TRBJ2-1, with D maybe TRBD2 (6 bases). This CDR3 comprises 13 residues. Trimming took 6 bases from V and 5 from J, leaving 11 bases between them. Germline lookup yields CDR1 KGHSH and CDR2 LQKENI. CDR3 residues: CASSPGLHNEQFF. Here the CDR3 DNA reads TGTGCCAGCTCTCCGGGACTTCACAATGAGCAGTTCTTC.

The chain is built from TRBV7-6 and TRBJ2-2, with D possibly being TRBD2 (6 bases). In germline, CDR1 is SGHVS, CDR2 FNYEAQ. Trimming pared 5 bases from V and 5 bases from J, leaving 9 bases between. This CDR3 is 13 amino acids long. In DNA form, the CDR3 reads TGTGCCAGCAGCCCGACTAGGACCGGGGAGCTGTTTTTT. The encoded protein is CASSPTRTGELFF.

The chain employs TRBV5-6 and TRBJ1-1; no definite D call. Trimming pared 0 bases from V and 1 base from J, leaving 10 bases between. The CDR3 loop spans 15 amino acids. CDR1 is SGHDT and CDR2 is YYEEEE in the germline V gene. The CDR3 bases are TGTGCCAGCAGCTTGGGACGGGTAACGAACACTGAAGCTTTCTTT. Residues: CASSLGRVTNTEAFF. Filled out from reference TRBV5-6 and TRBJ1-1, the complete variable domain reads DAGVTQSPTHLIKTRGQQVTLRCSPKSGHDTVSWYQQALGQGPQFIFQYYEEEERQRGNFPDRFSGHQFPNYSSELNVNALLLGDSALYLCASSLGRVTNTEAFFGQGTRLTVV.

The chain combines TRBV30 with TRBJ1-3; 7 bases line up with TRBD1. The CDR3 extends over 13 amino acids. Trimming took 2 bases from V and 4 from J; bases not matched to a gene: 2. Looked up from germline, CDR1 is GTSNPN and CDR2 is SVGIG (reference sequence). CDR3 in DNA: TGTGCCTGGAGTCAGACAGGGGGAAACACCATATATTTT. It specifies CAWSQTGGNTIYF.

This rearrangement joins TRBV7-8 to TRBJ2-4, with 11 positions matching TRBD2. This CDR3 is 19 amino acids long. V lost 5 bases to trimming and J lost 0 bases; unmatched junction nucleotides: 12. Germline V gene sequence: CDR1 SGHVS, CDR2 FQNEAQ. The CDR3: CASSVTSGGYERAKNIQYF. In nucleotides, the CDR3 is TGTGCCAGCAGCGTTACTAGCGGGGGATACGAGAGAGCCAAAAACATTCAGTACTTC.

The rearrangement uses TRBV24-1 and TRBJ2-1; TRBD1 matches 9 bases. V was clipped by 5 bases and J by 8 bases; unmatched bases: 9. The V gene's germline CDR1 is KGHDR and CDR2 SFDVKD. The CDR3 sequence is 15 residues long. CDR3 region: CATSVETGGVDEQFF. CDR3 sequence (DNA): TGTGCCACCAGTGTGGAGACAGGGGGTGTCGATGAGCAGTTCTTC.

The chain links TRBV5-1 to TRBJ2-2, with 7 positions matching TRBD1. The V gene end was trimmed by 4 bases and the J gene end by 5 bases; junction bases not matched to a gene: 11. The CDR3 length is 16 residues. Germline V gene sequence: CDR1 SGHRS, CDR2 YFSETQ. The CDR3 region has the DNA TGCGCCAGCAGCCTACAGGGGCCAGGGGGAACCGGGGAGCTGTTTTTT. Its protein is CASSLQGPGGTGELFF.

The chain recombines TRBV18 with TRBJ2-7; 7 bases are a match to TRBD1. The CDR3 contains 16 residues. Germline V gene lookup returns CDR1 KGHSH and CDR2 LQKENI. V trimming: 3 bases; J trimming: 0 bases; junction bases outside the gene matches: 8. The chain's CDR3 is CASSPQGQLSSYEQYF. CDR3 in DNA: TGTGCCAGCTCACCTCAGGGACAGCTGAGCTCCTACGAGCAGTACTTC.

This clone has a handful of counts. This chain joins TRBV5-1 and TRBJ1-2; tentative D call: TRBD1 (6 bases). The CDR3 consists of 13 residues. V lost 0 bases, J lost 8 bases, and 11 bases lay in between. The germline gives CDR1 SGHRS, CDR2 YFSETQ. CDR3 nucleotide sequence: TGCGCCAGCAGCTTGGCAGGGGTGAGAGGCTACACCTTC. Translated, it gives CASSLAGVRGYTF.

The chain joins TRBV27 to TRBJ2-1; the match to TRBD2 covers 9 bases. This CDR3 contains 12 residues. CDR1 MNHEY and CDR2 SMNVEV come from the germline V gene (reference sequence). Unmatched junction bases numbered 9, after V lost 6 bases and J lost 15 bases. The CDR3 DNA follows: TGTGCCAGCAGCCGGGGGACTAGCCTTCCGTTCTTC. It encodes CASSRGTSLPFF.

V is TRBV9 and J is TRBJ2-5, with D perhaps matching TRBD2 (6 bases). The germline gives CDR1 SGDLS, CDR2 YYNGEE. The CDR3 is made up of 16 amino acids. The V end was cut by 3 bases, the J end by 5 bases, with 20 bases between. The CDR3 here is CASSDERAGRGETQYF. In DNA form, the CDR3 reads TGTGCCAGCAGCGACGAAAGGGCGGGGAGAGGGGAGACCCAGTACTTC.

The chain uses TRBV19 and TRBJ2-1, with 8 bases aligning to TRBD2. Germline V gene data show CDR1 as LNHDA and CDR2 as SQIVND (reference sequence). Trimming at V came to 6 bases and at J to 2 bases, leaving 3 bases not matched to a gene. The CDR3 is 14 residues long. CDR3 protein: CASSVAGTYNEQFF. The CDR3 region has the DNA TGTGCCAGTAGCGTAGCGGGAACCTACAATGAGCAGTTCTTC.